This record looks at one T cell receptor beta chain sequence and its context. The target antigen is unknown. This entry belongs to a study of CD8 T cells in Susac syndrome. Study observations and caveats: The study admitted that it had a relatively small number of individuals in its TCR sequencing and HLA analysis.

Sequencing of TCR beta covered CD8+ and CD4+ T cells obtained from blood. TEMRA cells underwent FACS enrichment and CD8+ and CD4+ T cells underwent negative isolation. RNA, at about 0.45 to 1 ug, was reverse transcribed with random hexamers. Amplification of the TCR beta CDR3 was carried out by immunoSEQ multiplex PCR, which spanned a total of 54 Vbeta and 13 Jbeta segments. TCRdb ran MiXCR on the immunoSEQ multiplex PCR reads and lists one entry per CDR3 protein. The table has some 200,000 distinct CDR3 sequences, 95% seen once; the top ten hold 0.085% to 0.095%. This clonotype originated in a human donor with multiple sclerosis. Sequenced material: CD4+ T cells from PBMCs.

CDR3 in DNA: TGCGCCAGCAGCCCATACGGAAATACGCAGTATTTT. Its translation: CASSPYGNTQYF. The V call is TRBV4-1, the J call TRBJ2-3; D ambiguous. From germline, CDR1 is MGHRA and CDR2 YSYEKL. The CDR3 runs to 12 residues. Trimming stripped 4 bases from V and 7 bases from J, with 9 bases between.